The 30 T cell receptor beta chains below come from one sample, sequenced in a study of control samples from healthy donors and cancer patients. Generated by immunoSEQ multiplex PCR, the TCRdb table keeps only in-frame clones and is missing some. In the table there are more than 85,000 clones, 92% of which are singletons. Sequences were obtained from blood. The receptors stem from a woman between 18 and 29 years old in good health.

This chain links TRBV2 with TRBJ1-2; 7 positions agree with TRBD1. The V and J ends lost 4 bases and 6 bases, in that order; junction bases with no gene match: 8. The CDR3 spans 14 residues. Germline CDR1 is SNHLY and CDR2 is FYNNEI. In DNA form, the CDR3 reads TGTGCCAGCAGTGTCTCGACAGGGTTCGATGGCTACACCTTC. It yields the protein CASSVSTGFDGYTF.

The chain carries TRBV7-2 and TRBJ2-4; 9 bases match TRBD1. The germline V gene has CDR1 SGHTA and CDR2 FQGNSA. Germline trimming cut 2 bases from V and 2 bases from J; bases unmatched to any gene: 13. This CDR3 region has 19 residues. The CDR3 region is CASSLLFSGTGNPKNIQYF. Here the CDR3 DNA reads TGTGCCAGCAGCTTACTCTTTTCCGGGACAGGGAACCCCAAAAACATTCAGTACTTC.

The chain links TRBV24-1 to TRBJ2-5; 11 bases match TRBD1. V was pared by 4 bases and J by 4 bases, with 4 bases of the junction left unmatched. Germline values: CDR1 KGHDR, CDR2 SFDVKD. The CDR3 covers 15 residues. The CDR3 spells CATSERDRGRETQYF. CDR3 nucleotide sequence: TGTGCCACCAGTGAAAGGGACAGGGGGAGAGAGACCCAGTACTTC.

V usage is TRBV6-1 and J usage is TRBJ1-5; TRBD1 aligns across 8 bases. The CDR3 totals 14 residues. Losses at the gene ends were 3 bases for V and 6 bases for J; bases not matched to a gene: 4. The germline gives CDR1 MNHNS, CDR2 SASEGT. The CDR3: CASSDGRGLQPQHF. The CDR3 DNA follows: TGTGCCAGCAGTGACGGCAGGGGGCTTCAGCCCCAGCATTTT.

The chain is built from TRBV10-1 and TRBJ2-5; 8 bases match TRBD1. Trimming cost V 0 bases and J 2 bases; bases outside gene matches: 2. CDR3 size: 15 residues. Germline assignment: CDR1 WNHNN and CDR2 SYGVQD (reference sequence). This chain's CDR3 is CASSESGQGQETQYF. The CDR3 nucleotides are TGCGCCAGCAGTGAGTCCGGACAGGGACAAGAGACCCAGTACTTC.

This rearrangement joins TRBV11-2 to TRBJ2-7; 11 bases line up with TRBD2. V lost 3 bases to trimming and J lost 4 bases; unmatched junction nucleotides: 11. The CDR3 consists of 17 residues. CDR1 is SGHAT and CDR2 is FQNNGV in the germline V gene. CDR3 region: CASSFDILAGVVYEQYF. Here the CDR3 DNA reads TGTGCCAGCAGCTTCGACATACTAGCGGGAGTGGTATACGAGCAGTACTTC.

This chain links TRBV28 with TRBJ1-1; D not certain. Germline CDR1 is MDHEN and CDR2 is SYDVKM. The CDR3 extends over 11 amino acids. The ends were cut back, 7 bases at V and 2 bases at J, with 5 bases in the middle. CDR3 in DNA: TGTGCCAGCAAACTAAACACTGAAGCTTTCTTT. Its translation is CASKLNTEAFF.

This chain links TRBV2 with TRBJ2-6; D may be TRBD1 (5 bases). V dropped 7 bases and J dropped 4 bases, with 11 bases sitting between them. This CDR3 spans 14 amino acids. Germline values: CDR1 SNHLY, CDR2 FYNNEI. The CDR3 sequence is CASIGAAGANVLTF. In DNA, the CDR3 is TGTGCCAGCATAGGGGCCGCCGGGGCCAACGTCCTGACTTTC.

The CDR3 nucleotides are TGTGCCAGCAGCTTGTTTCTACAGAGGAACACTGAAGCTTTCTTT. It encodes CASSLFLQRNTEAFF. The J gene is TRBJ1-1, the V gene TRBV5-6, with D uncertain. This CDR3 comprises 15 residues. V was shortened by 1 base and J by 1 base, with 11 bases between the two germline ends. The germline V gene encodes CDR1 SGHDT and CDR2 YYEEEE.

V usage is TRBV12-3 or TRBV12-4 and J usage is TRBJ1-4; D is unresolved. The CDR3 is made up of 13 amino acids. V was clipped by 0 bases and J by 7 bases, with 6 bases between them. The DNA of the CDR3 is TGTGCCAGCAGTTTAGCCGGGATTGAAAAACTGTTTTTT. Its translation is CASSLAGIEKLFF.

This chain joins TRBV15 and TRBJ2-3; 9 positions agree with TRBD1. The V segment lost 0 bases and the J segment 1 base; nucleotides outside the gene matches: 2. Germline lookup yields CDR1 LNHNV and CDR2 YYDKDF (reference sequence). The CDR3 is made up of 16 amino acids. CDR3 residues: CATSRERTGGTDTQYF. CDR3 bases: TGTGCCACCAGCAGAGAACGGACAGGGGGCACAGATACGCAGTATTTT.

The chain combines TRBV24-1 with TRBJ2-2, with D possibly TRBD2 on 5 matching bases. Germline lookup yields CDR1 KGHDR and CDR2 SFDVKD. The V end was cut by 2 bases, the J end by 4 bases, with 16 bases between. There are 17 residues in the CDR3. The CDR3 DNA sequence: TGTGCCACCAGTGATTCAGTGAGTGGAGGTAGCACCGGGGAGCTGTTTTTT. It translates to CATSDSVSGGSTGELFF.

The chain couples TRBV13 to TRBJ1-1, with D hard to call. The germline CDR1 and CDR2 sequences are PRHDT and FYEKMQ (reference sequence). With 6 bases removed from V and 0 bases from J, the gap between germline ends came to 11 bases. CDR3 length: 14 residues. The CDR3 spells CASRSQQVNTEAFF. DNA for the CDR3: TGTGCCAGCAGGTCCCAGCAGGTGAACACTGAAGCTTTCTTT.

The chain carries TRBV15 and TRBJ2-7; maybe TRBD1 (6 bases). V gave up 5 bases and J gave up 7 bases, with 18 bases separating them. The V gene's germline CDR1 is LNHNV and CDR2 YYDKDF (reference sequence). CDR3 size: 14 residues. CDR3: CATSGTRTAYEQYF. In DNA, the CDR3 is TGTGCCACCAGCGGCACTAGGACAGCTTATGAGCAGTACTTC.

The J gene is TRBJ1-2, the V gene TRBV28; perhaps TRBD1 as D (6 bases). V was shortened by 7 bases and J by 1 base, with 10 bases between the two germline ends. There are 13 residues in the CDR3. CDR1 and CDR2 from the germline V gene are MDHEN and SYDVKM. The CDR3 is CASIGQCNYGYTF. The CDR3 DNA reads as TGTGCCAGCATAGGACAGTGTAACTATGGCTACACCTTC.

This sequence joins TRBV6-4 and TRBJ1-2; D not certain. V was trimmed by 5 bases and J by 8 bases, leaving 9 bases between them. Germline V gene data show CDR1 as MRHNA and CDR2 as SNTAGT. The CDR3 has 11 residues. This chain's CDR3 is CASSPPGGYTF. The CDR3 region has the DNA TGTGCCAGCAGTCCCCCCGGAGGCTACACCTTC.

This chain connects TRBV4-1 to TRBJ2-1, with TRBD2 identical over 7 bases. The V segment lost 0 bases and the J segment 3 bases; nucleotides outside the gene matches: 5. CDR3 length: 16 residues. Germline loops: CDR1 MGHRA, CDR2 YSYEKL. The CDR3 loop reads CASSQDPSGFYNEQFF. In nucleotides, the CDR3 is TGCGCCAGCAGCCAAGATCCTAGCGGTTTCTACAATGAGCAGTTCTTC.

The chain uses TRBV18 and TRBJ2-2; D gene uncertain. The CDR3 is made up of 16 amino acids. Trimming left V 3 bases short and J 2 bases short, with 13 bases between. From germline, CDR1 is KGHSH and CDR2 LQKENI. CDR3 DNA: TGTGCCAGCTCACCGGTTAGCACAGCAAACACCGGGGAGCTGTTTTTT. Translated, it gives CASSPVSTANTGELFF.

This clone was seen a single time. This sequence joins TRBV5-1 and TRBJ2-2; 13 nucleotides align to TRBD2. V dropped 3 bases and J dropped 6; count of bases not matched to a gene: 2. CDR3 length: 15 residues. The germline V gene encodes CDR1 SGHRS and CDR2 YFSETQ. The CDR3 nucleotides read TGCGCCAGCAGCTCCGGACTAGCGGGAGCCGGGGAGCTGTTTTTT. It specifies CASSSGLAGAGELFF.

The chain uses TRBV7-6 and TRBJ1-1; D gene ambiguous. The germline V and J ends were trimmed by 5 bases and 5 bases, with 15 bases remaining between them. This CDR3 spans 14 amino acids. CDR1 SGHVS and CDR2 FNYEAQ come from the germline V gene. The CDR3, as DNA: TGTGCCAGCAGCCCTCGGACTGGGAGGACTGAAGCTTTCTTT. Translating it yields CASSPRTGRTEAFF.

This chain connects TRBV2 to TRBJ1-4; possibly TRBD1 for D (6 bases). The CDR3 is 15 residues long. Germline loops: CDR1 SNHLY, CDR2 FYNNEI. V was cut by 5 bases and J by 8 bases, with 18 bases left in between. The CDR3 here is CASSSPTGKEEKLFF. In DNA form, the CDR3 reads TGTGCCAGCAGTTCGCCGACAGGCAAAGAGGAAAAACTGTTTTTT.

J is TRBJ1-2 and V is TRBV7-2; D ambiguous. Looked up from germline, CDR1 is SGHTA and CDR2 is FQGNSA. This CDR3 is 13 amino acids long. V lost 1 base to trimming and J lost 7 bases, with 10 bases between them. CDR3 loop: CASSLDVLGGYTF. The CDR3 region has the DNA TGTGCCAGCAGCTTAGACGTCTTGGGTGGCTACACCTTC.

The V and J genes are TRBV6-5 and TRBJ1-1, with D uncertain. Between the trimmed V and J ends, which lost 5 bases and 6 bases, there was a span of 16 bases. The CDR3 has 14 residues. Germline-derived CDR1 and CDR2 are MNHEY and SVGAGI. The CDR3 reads CASSLDLPRPEAFF. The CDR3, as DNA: TGTGCCAGCAGTCTGGACCTTCCGCGACCTGAAGCTTTCTTT.

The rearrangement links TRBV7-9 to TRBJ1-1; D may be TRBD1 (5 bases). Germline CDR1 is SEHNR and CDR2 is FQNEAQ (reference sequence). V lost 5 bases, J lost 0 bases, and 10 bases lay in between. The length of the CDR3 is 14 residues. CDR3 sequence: CASSPTEMNTEAFF. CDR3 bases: TGTGCCAGCAGCCCGACAGAGATGAACACTGAAGCTTTCTTT.

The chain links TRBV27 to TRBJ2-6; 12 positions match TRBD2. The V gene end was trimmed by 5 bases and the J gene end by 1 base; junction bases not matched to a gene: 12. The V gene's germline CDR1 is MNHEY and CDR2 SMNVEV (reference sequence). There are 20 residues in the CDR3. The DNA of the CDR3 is TGTGCCAGCAGTAAAAAACTAGCGGGGGGCCACGGTTCTGGGGCCAACGTCCTGACTTTC. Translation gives CASSKKLAGGHGSGANVLTF.

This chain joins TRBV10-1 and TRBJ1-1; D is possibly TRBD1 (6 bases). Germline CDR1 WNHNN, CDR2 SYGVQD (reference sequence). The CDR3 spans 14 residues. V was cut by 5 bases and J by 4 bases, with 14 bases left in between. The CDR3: CASSPDRRGTEAFF. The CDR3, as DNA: TGCGCCAGCAGTCCCGACAGGAGGGGCACTGAAGCTTTCTTT.

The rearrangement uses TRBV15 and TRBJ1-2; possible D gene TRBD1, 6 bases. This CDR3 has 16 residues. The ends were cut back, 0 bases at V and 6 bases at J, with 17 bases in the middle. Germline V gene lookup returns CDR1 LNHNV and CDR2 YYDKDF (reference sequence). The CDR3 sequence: CATSRDLAWGANGYTF. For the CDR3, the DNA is TGTGCCACCAGCAGAGATCTTGCTTGGGGGGCGAATGGCTACACCTTC. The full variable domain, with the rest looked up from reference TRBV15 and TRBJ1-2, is DAMVIQNPRYQVTQFGKPVTLSCSQTLNHNVMYWYQQKSSQAPKLLFHYYDKDFNNEADTPDNFQSRRPNTSFCFLDIRSPGLGDTAMYLCATSRDLAWGANGYTFGSGTRLTVV.

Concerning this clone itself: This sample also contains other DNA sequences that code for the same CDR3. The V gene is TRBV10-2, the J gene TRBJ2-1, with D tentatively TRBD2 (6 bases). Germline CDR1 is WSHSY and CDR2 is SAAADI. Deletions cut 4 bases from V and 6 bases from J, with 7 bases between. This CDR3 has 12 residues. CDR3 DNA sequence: TGCGCCAGCAGTGTGGGGGGCAATGAGCAGTTCTTC. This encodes CASSVGGNEQFF.

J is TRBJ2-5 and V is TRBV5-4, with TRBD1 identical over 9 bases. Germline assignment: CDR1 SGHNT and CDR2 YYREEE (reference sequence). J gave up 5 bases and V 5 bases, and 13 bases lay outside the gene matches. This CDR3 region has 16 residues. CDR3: CASRTTPTGGRETQYF. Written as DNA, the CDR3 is TGTGCCAGCAGGACAACACCGACAGGGGGAAGGGAGACCCAGTACTTC.

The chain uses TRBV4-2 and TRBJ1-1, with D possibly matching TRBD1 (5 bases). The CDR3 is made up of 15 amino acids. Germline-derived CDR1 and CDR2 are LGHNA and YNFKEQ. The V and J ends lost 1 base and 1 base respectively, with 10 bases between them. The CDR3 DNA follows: TGTGCCAGCAGCCAAGGTTACGGACAGAACACTGAAGCTTTCTTT. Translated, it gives CASSQGYGQNTEAFF.